This T cell receptor (beta chain) was sequenced for a study of shared clonotypes between healthy human individuals. General observations from the study: Rarefaction demonstrated incomplete sorted-subset sequencing despite large depth.

With regard to this clone: Its antigen is still unknown.

V was trimmed by 3 bases and J by 0 bases, leaving 6 bases between them. The germline V gene encodes CDR1 SGHTA and CDR2 FQGNSA. The CDR3 runs 13 residues. Each subset's genomic DNA was split evenly across several immunoSEQ plates. How the authors handled the data: ImmunoSEQ only sent back junction sequences with no quality scores, so filtering was done differently. TCRdb's copy holds only in-frame clones and misses some; the assay was immunoSEQ multiplex PCR. That table is the source of V, J and clone size, and D and trimming were worked out from the DNA. The sample carries some 2,400,000 clones, almost 96% recorded once. Caucasian adults living in Nashville, Tennessee, provided all samples.

The origin of this receptor is a man in his late teens or twenties in good health. Sequencing input: naive CD4+ T cells sorted from blood. Regarding subset: CD45RA+ positively selected. This rearrangement joins TRBV7-2 to TRBJ2-7; possibly TRBD1 for D (5 bases). The CDR3: CASSFQGSYEQYF. For the CDR3, the DNA is TGTGCCAGCAGCTTCCAGGGCTCCTACGAGCAGTACTTC.